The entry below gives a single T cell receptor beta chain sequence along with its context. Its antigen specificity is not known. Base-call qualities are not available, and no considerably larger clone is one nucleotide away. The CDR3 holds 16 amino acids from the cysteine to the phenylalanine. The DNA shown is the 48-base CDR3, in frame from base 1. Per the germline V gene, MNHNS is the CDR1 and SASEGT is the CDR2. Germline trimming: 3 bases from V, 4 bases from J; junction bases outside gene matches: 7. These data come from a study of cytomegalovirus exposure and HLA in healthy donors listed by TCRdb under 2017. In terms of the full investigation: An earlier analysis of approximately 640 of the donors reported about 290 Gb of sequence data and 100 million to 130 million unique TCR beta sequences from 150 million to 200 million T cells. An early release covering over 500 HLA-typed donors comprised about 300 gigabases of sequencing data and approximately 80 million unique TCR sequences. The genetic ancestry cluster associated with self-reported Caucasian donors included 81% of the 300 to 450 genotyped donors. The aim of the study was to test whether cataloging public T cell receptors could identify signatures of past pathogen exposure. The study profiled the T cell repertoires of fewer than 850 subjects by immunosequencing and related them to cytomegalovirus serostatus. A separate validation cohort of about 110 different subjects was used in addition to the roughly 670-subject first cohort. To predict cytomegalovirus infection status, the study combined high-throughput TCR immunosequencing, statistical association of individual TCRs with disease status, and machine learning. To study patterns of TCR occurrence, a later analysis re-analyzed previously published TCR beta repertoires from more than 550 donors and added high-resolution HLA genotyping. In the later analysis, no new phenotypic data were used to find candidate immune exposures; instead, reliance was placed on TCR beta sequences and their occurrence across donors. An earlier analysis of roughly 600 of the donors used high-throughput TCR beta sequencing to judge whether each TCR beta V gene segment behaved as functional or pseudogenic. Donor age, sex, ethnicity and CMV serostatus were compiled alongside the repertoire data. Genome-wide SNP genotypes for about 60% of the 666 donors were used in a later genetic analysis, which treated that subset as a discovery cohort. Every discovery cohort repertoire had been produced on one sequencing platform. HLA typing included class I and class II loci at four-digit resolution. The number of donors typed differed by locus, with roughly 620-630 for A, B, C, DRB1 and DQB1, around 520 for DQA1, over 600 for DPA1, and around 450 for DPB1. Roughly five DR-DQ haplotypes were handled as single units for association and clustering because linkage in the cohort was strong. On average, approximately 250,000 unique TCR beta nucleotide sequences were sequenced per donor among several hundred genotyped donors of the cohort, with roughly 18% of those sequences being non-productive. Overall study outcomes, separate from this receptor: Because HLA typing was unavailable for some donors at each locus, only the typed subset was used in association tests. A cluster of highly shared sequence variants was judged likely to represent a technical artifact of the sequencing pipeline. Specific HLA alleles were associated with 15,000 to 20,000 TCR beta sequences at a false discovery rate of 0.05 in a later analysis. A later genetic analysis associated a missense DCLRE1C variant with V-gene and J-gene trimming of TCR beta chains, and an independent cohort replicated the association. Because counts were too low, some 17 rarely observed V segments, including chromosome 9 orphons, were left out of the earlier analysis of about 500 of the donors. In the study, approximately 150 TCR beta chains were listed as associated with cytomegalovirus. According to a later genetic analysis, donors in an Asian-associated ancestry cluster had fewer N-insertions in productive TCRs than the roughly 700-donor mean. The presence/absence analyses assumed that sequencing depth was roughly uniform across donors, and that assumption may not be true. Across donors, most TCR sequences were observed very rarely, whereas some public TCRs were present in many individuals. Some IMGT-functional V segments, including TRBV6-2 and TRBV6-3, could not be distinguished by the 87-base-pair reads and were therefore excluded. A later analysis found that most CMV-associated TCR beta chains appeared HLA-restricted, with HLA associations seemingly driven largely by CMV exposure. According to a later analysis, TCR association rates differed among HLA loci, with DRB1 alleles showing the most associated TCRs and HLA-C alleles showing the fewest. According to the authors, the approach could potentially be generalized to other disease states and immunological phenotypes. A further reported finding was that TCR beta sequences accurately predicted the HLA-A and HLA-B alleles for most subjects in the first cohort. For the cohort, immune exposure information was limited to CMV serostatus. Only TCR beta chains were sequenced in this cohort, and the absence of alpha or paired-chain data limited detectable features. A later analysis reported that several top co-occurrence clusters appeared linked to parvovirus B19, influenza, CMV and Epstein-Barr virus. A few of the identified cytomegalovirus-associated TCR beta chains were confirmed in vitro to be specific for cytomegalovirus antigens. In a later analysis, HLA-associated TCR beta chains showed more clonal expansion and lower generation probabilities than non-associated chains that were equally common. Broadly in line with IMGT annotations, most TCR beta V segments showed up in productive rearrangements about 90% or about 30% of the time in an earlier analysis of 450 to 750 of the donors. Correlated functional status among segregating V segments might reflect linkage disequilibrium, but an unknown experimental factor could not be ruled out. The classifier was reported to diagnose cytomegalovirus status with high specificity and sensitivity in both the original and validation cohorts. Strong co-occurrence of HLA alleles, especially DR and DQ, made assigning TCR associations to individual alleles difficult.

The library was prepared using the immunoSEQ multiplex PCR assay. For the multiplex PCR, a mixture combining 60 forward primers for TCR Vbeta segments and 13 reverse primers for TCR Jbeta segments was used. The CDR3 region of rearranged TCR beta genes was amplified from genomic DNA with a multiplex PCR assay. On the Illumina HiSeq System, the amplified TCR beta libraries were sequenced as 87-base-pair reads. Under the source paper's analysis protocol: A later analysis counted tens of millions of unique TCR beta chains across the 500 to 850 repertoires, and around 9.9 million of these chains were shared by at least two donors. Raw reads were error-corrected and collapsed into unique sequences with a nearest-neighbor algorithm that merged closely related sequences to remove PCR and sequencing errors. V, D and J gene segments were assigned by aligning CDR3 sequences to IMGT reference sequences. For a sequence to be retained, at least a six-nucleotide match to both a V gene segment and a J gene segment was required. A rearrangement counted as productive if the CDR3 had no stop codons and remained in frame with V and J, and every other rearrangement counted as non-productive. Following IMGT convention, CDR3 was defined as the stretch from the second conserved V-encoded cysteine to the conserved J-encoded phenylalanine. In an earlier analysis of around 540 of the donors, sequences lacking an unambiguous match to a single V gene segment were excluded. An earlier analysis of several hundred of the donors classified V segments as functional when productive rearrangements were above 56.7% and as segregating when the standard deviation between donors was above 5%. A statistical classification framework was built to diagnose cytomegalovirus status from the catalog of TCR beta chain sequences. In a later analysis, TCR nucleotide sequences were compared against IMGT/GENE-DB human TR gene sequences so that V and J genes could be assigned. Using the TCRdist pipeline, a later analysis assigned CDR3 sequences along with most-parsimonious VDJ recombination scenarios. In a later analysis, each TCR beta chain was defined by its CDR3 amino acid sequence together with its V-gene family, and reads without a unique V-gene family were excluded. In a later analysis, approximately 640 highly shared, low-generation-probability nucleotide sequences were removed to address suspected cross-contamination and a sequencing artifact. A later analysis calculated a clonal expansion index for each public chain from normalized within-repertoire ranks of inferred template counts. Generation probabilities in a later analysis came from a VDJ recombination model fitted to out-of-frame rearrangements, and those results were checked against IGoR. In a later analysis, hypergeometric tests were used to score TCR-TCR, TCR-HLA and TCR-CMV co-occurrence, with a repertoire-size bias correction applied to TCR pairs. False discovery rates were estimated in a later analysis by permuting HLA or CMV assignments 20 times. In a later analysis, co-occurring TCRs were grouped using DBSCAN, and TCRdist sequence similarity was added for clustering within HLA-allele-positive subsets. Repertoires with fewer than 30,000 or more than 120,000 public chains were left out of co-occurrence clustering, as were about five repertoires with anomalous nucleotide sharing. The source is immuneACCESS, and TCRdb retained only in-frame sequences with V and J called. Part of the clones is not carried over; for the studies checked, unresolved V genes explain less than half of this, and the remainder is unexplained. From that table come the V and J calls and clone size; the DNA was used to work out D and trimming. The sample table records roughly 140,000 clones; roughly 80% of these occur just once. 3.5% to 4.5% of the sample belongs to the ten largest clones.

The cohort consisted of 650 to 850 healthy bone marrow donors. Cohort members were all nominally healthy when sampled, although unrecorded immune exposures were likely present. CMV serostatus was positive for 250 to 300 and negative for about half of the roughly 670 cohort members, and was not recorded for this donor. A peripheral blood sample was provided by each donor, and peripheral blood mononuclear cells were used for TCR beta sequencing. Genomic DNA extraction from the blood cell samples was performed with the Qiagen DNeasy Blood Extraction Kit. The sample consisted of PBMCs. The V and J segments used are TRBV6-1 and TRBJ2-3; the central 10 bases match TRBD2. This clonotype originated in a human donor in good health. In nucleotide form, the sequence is TGTGCCAGCAGTGAGGCTAGCGGGAGTAGGTCAGATACGCAGTATTTT. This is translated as CASSEASGSRSDTQYF.